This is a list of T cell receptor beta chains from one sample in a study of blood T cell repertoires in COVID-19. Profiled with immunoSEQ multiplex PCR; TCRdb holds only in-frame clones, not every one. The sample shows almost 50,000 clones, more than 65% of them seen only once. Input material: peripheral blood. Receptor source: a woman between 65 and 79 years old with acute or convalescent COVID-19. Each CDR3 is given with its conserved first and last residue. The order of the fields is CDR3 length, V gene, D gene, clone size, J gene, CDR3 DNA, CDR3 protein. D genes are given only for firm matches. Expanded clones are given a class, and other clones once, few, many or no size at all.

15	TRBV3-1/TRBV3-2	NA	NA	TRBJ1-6	TGTGCCAGCAGCCAAGTGGCGGGCTGGGATTCACCCCTCCACTTT	CASSQVAGWDSPLHF
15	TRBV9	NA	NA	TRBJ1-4	TGTGCCAGCAGCGTAGGCAGTACAACTAATGAAAAACTGTTTTTT	CASSVGSTTNEKLFF
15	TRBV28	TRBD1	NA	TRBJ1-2	TGTGCCAGCAGTTTAAGTAGTAAAGGGACAGGAGGCTACACCTTC	CASSLSSKGTGGYTF
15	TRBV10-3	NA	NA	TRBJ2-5	TGTGCCATCGCGAGGGGCCAGGGGGAGGAAGAGACCCAGTACTTC	CAIARGQGEEETQYF
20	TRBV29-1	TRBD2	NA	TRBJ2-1	TGCAGCGTTGACTTCCCCGGGACTAGCGGGGGGAAGAACTCCTACAATGAGCAGTTCTTC	CSVDFPGTSGGKNSYNEQFF
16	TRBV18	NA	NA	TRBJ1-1	TGTGCCAGCTCACAAACTAGACGAACAAAGAACACTGAAGCTTTCTTT	CASSQTRRTKNTEAFF
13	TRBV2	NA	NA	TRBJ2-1	TGTGCCAGCAGGGCCAGGGAGGTCAATGAGCAGTTCTTC	CASRAREVNEQFF
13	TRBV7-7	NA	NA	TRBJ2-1	TGTGCCAGCATCCACGGAGGAGTTAATGAGCAGTTCTTC	CASIHGGVNEQFF
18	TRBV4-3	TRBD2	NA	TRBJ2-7	TGCGCCAGCAGCCAAGATAGGGCTAGCGGGGCTCAGGTCAGAGAGCAGTACTTC	CASSQDRASGAQVREQYF
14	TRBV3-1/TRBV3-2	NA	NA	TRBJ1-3	TGTGCCAGCAGCCAATCGGTCACTGGAAACACCATATATTTT	CASSQSVTGNTIYF
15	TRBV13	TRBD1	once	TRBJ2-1	TGTGCCAGCAGCTTAGGCCGGGACAGGACTGGGGAGCAGTTCTTC	CASSLGRDRTGEQFF
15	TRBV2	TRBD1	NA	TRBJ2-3	TGTGCCAGCAGGCGTACAGGGGATCCGTTAGATACGCAGTATTTT	CASRRTGDPLDTQYF
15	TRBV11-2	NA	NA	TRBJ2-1	TGTGCCAGCAGCCCTGCGTGGGACTCCCTCAATGAGCAGTTCTTC	CASSPAWDSLNEQFF